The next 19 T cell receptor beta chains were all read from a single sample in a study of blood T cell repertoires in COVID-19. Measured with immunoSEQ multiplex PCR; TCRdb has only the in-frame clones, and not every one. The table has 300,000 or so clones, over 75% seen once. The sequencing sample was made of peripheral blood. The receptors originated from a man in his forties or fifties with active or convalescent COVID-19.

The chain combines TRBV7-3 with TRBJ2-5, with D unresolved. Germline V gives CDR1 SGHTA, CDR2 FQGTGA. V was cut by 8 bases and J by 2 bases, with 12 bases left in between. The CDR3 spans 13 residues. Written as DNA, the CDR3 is TGTGCCAGCGCACCAGGATCGCAAGAGACCCAGTACTTC. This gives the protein CASAPGSQETQYF.

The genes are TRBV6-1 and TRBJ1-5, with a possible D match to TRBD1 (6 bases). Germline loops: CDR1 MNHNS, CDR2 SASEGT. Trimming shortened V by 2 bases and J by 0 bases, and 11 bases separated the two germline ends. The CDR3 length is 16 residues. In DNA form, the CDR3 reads TGTGCCAGCAGTGAATTAGGGGGACATAGCAATCAGCCCCAGCATTTT. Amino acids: CASSELGGHSNQPQHF.

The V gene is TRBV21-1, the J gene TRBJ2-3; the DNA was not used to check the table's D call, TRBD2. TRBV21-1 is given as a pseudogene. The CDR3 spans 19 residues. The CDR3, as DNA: TGTGCCAGCAGCAAAGAACGTGGAGTAGCTCCCCGCTGCACAGATACGCAGTATTTT. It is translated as CASSKERGVAPRCTDTQYF.

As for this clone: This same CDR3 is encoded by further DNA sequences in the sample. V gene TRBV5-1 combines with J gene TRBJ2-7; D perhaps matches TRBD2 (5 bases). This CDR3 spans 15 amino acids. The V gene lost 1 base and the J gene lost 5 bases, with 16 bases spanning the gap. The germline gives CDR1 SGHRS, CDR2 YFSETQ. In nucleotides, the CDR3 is TGCGCCAGCAGCTTGTTGCTAGCAGGATCTCACGAGCAGTACTTC. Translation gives CASSLLLAGSHEQYF.

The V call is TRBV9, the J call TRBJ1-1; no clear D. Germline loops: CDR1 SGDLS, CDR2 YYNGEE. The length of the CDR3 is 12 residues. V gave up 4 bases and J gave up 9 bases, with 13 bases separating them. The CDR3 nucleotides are TGTGCCAGCAGCCCAAAGCCGGGGAAAGCTTTCTTT. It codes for CASSPKPGKAFF.

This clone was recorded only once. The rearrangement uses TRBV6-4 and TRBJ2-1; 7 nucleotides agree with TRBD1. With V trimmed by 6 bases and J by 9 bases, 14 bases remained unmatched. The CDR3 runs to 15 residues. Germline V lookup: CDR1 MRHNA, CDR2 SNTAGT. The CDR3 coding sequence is TGTGCCAGCAGCCAAGACAGGGACGCTTTGTTTGAGCAGTTCTTC. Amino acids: CASSQDRDALFEQFF.

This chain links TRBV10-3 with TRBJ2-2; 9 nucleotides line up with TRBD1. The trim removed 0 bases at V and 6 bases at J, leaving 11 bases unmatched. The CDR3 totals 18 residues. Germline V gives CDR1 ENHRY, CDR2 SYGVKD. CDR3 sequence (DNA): TGTGCCATCAGTGAGTCTCGAGGGACAGGGACCAAGGCCGGGGAGCTGTTTTTT. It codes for CAISESRGTGTKAGELFF.

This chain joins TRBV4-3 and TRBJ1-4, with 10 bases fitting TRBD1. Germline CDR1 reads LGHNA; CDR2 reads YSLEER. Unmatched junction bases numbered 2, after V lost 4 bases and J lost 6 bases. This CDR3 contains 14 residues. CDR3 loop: CASSRDRGHEKLFF. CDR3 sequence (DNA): TGCGCCAGCAGCCGCGACAGGGGGCATGAAAAACTGTTTTTT.

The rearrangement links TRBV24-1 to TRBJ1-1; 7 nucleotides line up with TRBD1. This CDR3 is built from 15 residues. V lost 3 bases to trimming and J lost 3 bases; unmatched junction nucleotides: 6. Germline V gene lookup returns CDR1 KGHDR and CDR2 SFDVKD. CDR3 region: CATSDTRQGDTEAFF. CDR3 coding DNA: TGTGCCACCAGTGATACACGACAGGGAGACACTGAAGCTTTCTTT.

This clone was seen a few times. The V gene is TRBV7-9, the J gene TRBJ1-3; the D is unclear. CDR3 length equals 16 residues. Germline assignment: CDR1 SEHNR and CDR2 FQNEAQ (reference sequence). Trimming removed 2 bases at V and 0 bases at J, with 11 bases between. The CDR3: CASSLRDSNSGNTIYF. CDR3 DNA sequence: TGTGCCAGCAGCTTAAGAGACTCCAACTCTGGAAACACCATATATTTT.

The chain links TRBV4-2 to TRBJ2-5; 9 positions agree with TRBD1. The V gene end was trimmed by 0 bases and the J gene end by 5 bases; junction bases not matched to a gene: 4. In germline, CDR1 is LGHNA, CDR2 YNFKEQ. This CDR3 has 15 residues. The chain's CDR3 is CASSQEYRGLETQYF. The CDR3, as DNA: TGTGCCAGCAGCCAAGAGTACAGGGGGCTGGAGACCCAGTACTTC.

The CDR3 loop is CASSYQASLNTEAFF. In DNA form, the CDR3 reads TGTGCCAGCAGTTATCAGGCGTCGTTGAACACTGAAGCTTTCTTT. The rearrangement uses TRBV6-6 and TRBJ1-1, with D unclear. The V end was cut by 3 bases, the J end by 0 bases, with 11 bases between. Germline V lookup: CDR1 MNHNY, CDR2 SVGAGI (reference sequence). This CDR3 contains 15 residues.

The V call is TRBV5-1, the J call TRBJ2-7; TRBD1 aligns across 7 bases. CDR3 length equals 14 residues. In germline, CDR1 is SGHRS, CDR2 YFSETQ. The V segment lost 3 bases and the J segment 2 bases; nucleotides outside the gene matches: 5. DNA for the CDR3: TGCGCCAGCAGCTCTGGACAGGCTCCCTACGAGCAGTACTTC. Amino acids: CASSSGQAPYEQYF. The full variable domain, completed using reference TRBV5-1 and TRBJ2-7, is KAGVTQTPRYLIKTRGQQVTLSCSPISGHRSVSWYQQTPGQGLQFLFEYFSETQRNKGNFPGRFSGRQFSNSRSEMNVSTLELGDSALYLCASSSGQAPYEQYFGPGTRLTVT.

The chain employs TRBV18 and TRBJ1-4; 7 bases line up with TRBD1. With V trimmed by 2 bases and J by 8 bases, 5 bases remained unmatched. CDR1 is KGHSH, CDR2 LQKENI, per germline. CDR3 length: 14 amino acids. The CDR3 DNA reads TGTGCCAGCTCACCAGCCGGGACAGCCGAAAAACTGTTTTTT. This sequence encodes CASSPAGTAEKLFF.

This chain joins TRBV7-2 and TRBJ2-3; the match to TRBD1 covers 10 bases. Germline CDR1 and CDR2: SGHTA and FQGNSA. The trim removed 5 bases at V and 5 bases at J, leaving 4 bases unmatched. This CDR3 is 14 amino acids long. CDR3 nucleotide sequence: TGTGCCAGCAGCACCGGACAGGGGGTAGATACGCAGTATTTT. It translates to CASSTGQGVDTQYF.

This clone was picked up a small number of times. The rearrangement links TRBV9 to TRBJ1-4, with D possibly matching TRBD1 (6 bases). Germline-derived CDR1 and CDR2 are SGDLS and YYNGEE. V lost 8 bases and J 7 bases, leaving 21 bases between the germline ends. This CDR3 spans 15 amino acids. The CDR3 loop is CASSYSGTSGEKLFF. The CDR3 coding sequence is TGTGCCAGTTCGTACTCCGGGACATCTGGTGAAAAACTGTTTTTT.

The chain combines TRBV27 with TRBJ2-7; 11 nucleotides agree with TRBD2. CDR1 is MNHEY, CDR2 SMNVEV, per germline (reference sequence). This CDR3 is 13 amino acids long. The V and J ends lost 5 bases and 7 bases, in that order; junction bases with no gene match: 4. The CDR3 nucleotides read TGTGCCAGCAGTCCTGGACTAGCGGGTGAGCAGTACTTC. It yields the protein CASSPGLAGEQYF.

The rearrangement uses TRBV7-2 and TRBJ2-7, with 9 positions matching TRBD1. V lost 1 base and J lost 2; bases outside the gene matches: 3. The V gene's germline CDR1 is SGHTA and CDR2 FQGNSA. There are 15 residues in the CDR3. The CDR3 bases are TGTGCCAGCAGCTTAGGGGACAGGGCAACCTACGAGCAGTACTTC. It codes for CASSLGDRATYEQYF. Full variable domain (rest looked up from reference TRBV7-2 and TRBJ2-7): GAGVSQSPSNKVTEKGKDVELRCDPISGHTALYWYRQSLGQGLEFLIYFQGNSAPDKSGLPSDRFSAERTGGSVSTLTIQRTQQEDSAVYLCASSLGDRATYEQYFGPGTRLTVT.

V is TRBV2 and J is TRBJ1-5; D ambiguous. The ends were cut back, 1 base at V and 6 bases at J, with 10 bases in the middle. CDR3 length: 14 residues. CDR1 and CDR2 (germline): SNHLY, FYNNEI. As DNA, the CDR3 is TGTGCCAGCAGTGAAGGCGGCGTGGGTCAGCCCCAGCATTTT. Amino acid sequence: CASSEGGVGQPQHF.